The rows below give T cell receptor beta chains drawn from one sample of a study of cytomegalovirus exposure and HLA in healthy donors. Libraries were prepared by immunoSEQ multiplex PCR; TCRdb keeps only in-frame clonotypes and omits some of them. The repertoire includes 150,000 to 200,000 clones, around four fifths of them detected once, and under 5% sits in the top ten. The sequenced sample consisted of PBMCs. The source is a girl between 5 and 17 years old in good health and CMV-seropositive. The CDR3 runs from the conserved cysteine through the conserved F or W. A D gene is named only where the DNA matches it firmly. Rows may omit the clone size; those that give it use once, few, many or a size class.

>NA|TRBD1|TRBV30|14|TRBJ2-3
CAWSVAGGADTQYF
TGTGCCTGGAGTGTGGCAGGGGGCGCAGATACGCAGTATTTT
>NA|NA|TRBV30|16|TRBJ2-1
CAWSISEGGPYNEQFF
TGTGCCTGGAGTATTTCCGAGGGGGGGCCCTACAATGAGCAGTTCTTC
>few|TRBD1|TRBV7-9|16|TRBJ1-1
CASRSSNRGLNTEAFF
TGTGCCAGCAGGTCTTCGAACAGGGGATTGAACACTGAAGCTTTCTTT
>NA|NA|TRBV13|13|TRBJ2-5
CASSPREQETQYF
TGTGCCAGCAGCCCCCGGGAGCAAGAGACCCAGTACTTC
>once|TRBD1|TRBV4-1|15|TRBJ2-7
CASSPSGGRTYEQYF
TGCGCCAGCAGCCCGTCAGGGGGACGGACCTACGAGCAGTACTTC
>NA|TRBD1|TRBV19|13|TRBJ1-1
CASGDRFAAEAFF
TGTGCCAGTGGGGACAGGTTCGCGGCTGAAGCTTTCTTT
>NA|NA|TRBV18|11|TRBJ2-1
CASSREEGQFF
TGTGCCAGCTCACGAGAGGAGGGGCAGTTCTTC
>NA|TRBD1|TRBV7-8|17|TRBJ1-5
CASSSDPGGYSNQPQHF
TGTGCCAGCAGCTCAGATCCAGGGGGGTATAGCAATCAGCCCCAGCATTTT
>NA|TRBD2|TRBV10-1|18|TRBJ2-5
CASSLWGQASGGKETQYF
TGCGCCAGCAGTCTGTGGGGGCAGGCTAGCGGGGGGAAAGAGACCCAGTACTTC
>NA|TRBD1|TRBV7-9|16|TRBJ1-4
CASSFPGQGGGEKLFF
TGTGCCAGCAGTTTCCCGGGACAGGGGGGAGGTGAAAAACTGTTTTTT
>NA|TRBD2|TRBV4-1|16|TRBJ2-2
CASSWLAGTVTGELFF
TGCGCCAGCAGTTGGCTAGCGGGGACGGTCACCGGGGAGCTGTTTTTT
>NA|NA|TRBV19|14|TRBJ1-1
CASSITGLNTEAFF
TGTGCCAGTAGTATAACAGGCCTGAACACTGAAGCTTTCTTT
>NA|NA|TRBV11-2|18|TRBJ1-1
CASSKYWGTPQAGTEAFF
TGTGCCAGCAGCAAATATTGGGGGACACCCCAGGCAGGCACTGAAGCTTTCTTT
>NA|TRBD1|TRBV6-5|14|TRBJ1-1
CASRRGQSNTEAFF
TGTGCCAGCAGGAGGGGACAGAGTAACACTGAAGCTTTCTTT
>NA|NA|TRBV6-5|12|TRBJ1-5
CASRPTTPTQHF
TGTGCCAGCAGGCCTACCACTCCGACCCAGCATTTT
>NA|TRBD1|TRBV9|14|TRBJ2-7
CASSVGDRVWEQYF
TGTGCCAGCAGCGTAGGGGACAGGGTGTGGGAGCAGTACTTC
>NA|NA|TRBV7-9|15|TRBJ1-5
CASSFLTVDNQPQHF
TGTGCCAGCAGCTTCCTCACGGTAGACAATCAGCCCCAGCATTTT
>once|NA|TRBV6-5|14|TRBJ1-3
CASSLEFSGNTIYF
TGTGCCAGCAGTCTGGAGTTCTCTGGAAACACCATATATTTT
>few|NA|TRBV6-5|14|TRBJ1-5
CASSDSEGNQPQHF
TGTGCCAGCAGTGATTCAGAGGGAAATCAGCCCCAGCATTTT
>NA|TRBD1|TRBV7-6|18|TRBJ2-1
CASSLAVTGKSSYNEQFF
TGTGCCAGCAGCTTAGCCGTGACAGGGAAAAGCTCCTACAATGAGCAGTTCTTC
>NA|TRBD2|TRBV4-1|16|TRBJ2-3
CASSLGLAGATDTQYF
TGCGCCAGCAGCTTGGGACTAGCGGGGGCGACAGATACGCAGTATTTT
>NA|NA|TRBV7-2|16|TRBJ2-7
CASSLGWPALPEEQYF
TGTGCCAGCAGCTTAGGGTGGCCAGCGCTCCCCGAGGAGCAGTACTTC
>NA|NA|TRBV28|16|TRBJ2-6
CASSRRQTSGANVLTF
TGTGCCAGCAGCCGCCGACAAACCTCTGGGGCCAACGTCCTGACTTTC
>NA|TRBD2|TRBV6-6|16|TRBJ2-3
CASSYGTSGGTDTQYF
TGTGCCAGCAGTTACGGGACTAGCGGGGGCACAGATACGCAGTATTTT
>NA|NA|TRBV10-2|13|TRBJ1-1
CASTERENTEAFF
TGCGCCAGCACCGAGAGGGAGAACACTGAAGCTTTCTTT
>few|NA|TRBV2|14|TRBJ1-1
CASSEGHSNTEAFF
TGTGCCAGCAGTGAAGGTCATTCGAACACTGAAGCTTTCTTT
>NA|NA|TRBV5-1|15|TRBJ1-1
CASSLAQAANTEAFF
TGCGCCAGCAGCTTGGCACAGGCGGCTAACACTGAAGCTTTCTTT
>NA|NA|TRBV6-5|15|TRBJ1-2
CASSYSDSHFYGYTF
TGTGCCAGCAGTTACTCGGACAGTCACTTCTATGGCTACACCTTC
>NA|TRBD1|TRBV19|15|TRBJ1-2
CASSPGTGLNYGYTF
TGTGCCAGTAGCCCCGGGACAGGACTTAACTATGGCTACACCTTC
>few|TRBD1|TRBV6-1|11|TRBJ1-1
CATSQGVEAFF
TGTGCCACCAGCCAGGGGGTAGAAGCTTTCTTT
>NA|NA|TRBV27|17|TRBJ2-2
CASSLSIGHSVTGELFF
TGTGCCAGCAGTTTATCGATTGGACATTCAGTGACCGGGGAGCTGTTTTTT
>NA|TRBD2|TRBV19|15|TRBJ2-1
CASTPGLAGVNEQFF
TGTGCCAGTACCCCGGGACTAGCGGGGGTCAATGAGCAGTTCTTC
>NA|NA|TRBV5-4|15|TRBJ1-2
CASSLRREANYGYTF
TGTGCCAGCAGCTTGAGGCGGGAGGCTAACTATGGCTACACCTTC
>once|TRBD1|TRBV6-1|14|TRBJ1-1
CASSELGGGTEAFF
TGTGCCAGCAGTGAATTAGGGGGCGGCACTGAAGCTTTCTTT
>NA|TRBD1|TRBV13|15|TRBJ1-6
CASSLILQGYSPLHF
TGTGCCAGCAGCTTAATCCTACAGGGGTATTCACCCCTCCACTTT
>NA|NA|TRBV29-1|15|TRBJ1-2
CSVKNAGEANYGYTF
TGCAGCGTTAAGAACGCCGGGGAAGCTAACTATGGCTACACCTTC
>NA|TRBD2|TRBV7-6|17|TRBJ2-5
CASSPRGTAGVEETQYF
TGTGCCAGCAGCCCTAGGGGAACAGCGGGGGTGGAAGAGACCCAGTACTTC
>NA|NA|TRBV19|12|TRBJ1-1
CASSLSYTEAFF
TGTGCCAGTAGTCTGTCTTACACTGAAGCTTTCTTT
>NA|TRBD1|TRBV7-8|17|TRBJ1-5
CASSTGLRQGINQPQHF
TGTGCCAGCAGCACAGGGTTACGACAGGGAATAAATCAGCCCCAGCATTTT
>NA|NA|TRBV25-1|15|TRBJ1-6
CASSETGRANSPLHF
TGTGCCAGCAGTGAGACGGGCAGGGCGAATTCACCCCTCCACTTT
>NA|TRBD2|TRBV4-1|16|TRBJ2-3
CASSQEAGIPTDTQYF
TGCGCCAGCAGCCAAGAAGCGGGGATTCCCACAGATACGCAGTATTTT
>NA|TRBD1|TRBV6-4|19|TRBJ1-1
CASSDPRGRSSSMNTEAFF
TGTGCCAGCAGTGACCCCAGGGGGCGCTCCTCTAGCATGAACACTGAAGCTTTCTTT
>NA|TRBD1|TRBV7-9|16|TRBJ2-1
CATNNLGQGIYNEQFF
TGTGCCACCAACAATTTGGGACAGGGGATCTACAATGAGCAGTTCTTC
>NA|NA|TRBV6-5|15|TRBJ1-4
CASSYTGGAREKLFF
TGTGCCAGCTCATATACGGGGGGCGCAAGAGAAAAACTGTTTTTT
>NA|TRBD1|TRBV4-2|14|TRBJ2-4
CASSLTGVENIQYF
TGTGCCAGCAGCCTAACAGGGGTGGAAAACATTCAGTACTTC
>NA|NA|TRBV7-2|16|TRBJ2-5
CASSLVEMIQQETQYF
TGTGCCAGCAGCTTAGTGGAGATGATTCAACAAGAGACCCAGTACTTC
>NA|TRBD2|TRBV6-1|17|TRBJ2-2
CASSEPGLAKNTGELFF
TGTGCCAGCAGTGAGCCGGGACTAGCGAAGAACACCGGGGAGCTGTTTTTT
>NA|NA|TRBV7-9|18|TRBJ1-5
CASSSDTGRGYSNQPQHF
TGTGCCAGCAGCTCGGATACAGGAAGGGGGTACAGCAATCAGCCCCAGCATTTT
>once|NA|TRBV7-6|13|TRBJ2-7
CASTPLLGHEQYF
TGTGCCAGCACCCCCTTACTAGGACACGAGCAGTACTTC
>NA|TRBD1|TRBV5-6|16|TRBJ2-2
CASSLADRAYTGELFF
TGTGCCAGCAGCTTGGCCGACAGGGCCTACACCGGGGAGCTGTTTTTT
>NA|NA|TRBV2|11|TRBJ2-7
CASKEAMGQYF
TGTGCCAGCAAGGAGGCTATGGGCCAGTACTTC